Reported below is one T cell receptor beta chain. Its target antigen remains unknown. No base-level quality is on record; no much larger clone is a single base apart. The data were obtained in a study of OX40 agonist ivuxolimab in advanced cancers. Study-wide context: Ivuxolimab, which targeted the costimulatory receptor OX40 (CD134), was an agonistic, fully human IgG2 monoclonal antibody. The point of sequencing TCRbeta in the periphery was to test whether ivuxolimab changed TCR sequence diversity and drove clonal T-cell expansion. Partial responses occurred in three dose-escalation patients: two with cutaneous melanoma and one with hepatocellular carcinoma. Intravenous ivuxolimab was administered to patients every 2 weeks at six dose levels: 0.01, 0.1, 0.3, 1.5, 3 and 10 mg/kg. Of the approximately 50 dose-escalation patients, hepatocellular carcinoma was present in approximately 20, melanoma in approximately 15, renal cell carcinoma in 9 and head and neck cancer in 9. Prior anti-PD-1, anti-PD-L1 or anti-CTLA-4 therapy was permitted, and checkpoint inhibitors had been received by less than 45% of dose-escalation patients. A male proportion of 70% to 90% and a mean age of approximately 58 years, ranging from roughly 23 to 85, were recorded for the dose-escalation cohort. The paper describes the monotherapy dose-escalation part (N = 52 patients) of the phase I trial of ivuxolimab. The investigation overall reported the following: After ivuxolimab, CD8+ T cells had more expanded clones than CD4+ T cells on average. At doses from 0.1 to 3.0 mg/kg, clonal expansion was seen in both CD4+ and CD8+ blood T cells between baseline and week 6. The antigen specificity of the clonally expanded peripheral T cells was not determined. In the 0.1-3.0 mg/kg groups, partial responders had among the lowest normalized peripheral clonal expansion, particularly in CD8+ T cells. Low levels of normalized T-cell clonal expansion were also seen in some patients who did not respond.

The trial excluded patients who had a history of autoimmune disease or were on systemic immunosuppression. Peripheral blood for TCR sequencing was drawn from every dose cohort at baseline, at cycle 4 day 1 and at cycle 7 day 1. Samples came from an open-label, multicenter, first-in-human phase I dose-escalation trial of ivuxolimab. The trial enrolled adults with locally advanced or metastatic head and neck squamous cell, hepatocellular, melanoma or renal cell carcinoma. Before TCR sequencing, CD4+ T cells and CD8+ T cells were sorted from peripheral blood as separate populations. The V end loses 4 bases and the J end loses 2 bases, and a stretch of 7 bases separates them. The CDR3 goes from the cysteine to the phenylalanine over 13 residues. The retained sequence is limited to the CDR3, 39 bases, with the frame set at the first base. From a lookup of the germline V gene, CDR1 and CDR2 are SGHDT and YYEEEE.

For sequencing of the TCRbeta CDR3 region, genomic DNA was extracted from the sorted cells. The immunoSEQ Assay was used for sequencing of TCRbeta CDR3 regions. TCRdb's version of the immuneACCESS table is confined to in-frame rearrangements and falls short of the full clone set. An unresolved V gene accounts for under half of the shortfall where checked; the remainder is of unknown origin. In this sample the table shows 90,000 or so clones, more than 75% of which occur a single time. The top ten constitute around 0.76% of the sample. The TCR originated in an adult with an advanced solid tumor such as melanoma, head and neck, liver or kidney cancer. The sequence joins TRBV5-6 to TRBJ2-1; the D segment could be TRBD1, given 6 matching bases. The specimen comprised CD4+ or CD8+ T cells sorted from blood, sampled in a trial of the OX40 agonist ivuxolimab. This receptor has the CDR3 CASSGGPYNEQFF. The bases read TGTGCCAGCAGCGGGGGCCCCTACAATGAGCAGTTCTTC.